Listed below are T cell receptor beta chains from one sample, sequenced in a study of cytomegalovirus exposure and HLA in healthy donors. Measured with immunoSEQ multiplex PCR; TCRdb has only the in-frame clones, and not every one. The sample holds hundreds of thousands of clones, 76% seen once. Sequencing was carried out using PBMCs. These receptors were taken from a man younger than 30 in good health and CMV-seronegative. The CDR3 runs from the conserved cysteine through the conserved F or W. Clone size appears in some rows only: once, few, many, or a class for an expanded clone.

>TRBJ2-6|TRBV4-1|-
CASSPGTTNVLTF
>TRBJ2-1|TRBV5-1|-
CASSADSYYNEQFF
>TRBJ2-1|TRBV29-1|-
CSVATSGIGNEQFF
>TRBJ2-3|TRBV7-9|few
CASSLGQGAWDTQYF
>TRBJ2-7|TRBV19|-
CATEGQGDHEQYF
>TRBJ2-5|TRBV15|-
CATSRDQGQETQYF
>TRBJ2-3|TRBV4-1|few
CASSQVTSGLTNTQYF
>TRBJ2-1|TRBV29-1|-
CSVEDLTSGRANEQFF
>TRBJ2-7|TRBV10-3|-
CAISGGLLYEQYF
>-|TRBV15|once
CATSRGREAFYEQYF
>TRBJ2-1|TRBV30|-
CAWNRLAGSYNEQFF
>TRBJ2-1|TRBV11-1|-
CASSLWTSGSYNEQFF
>TRBJ1-5|TRBV7-9|-
CASSLWSRRSNQPQHF
>TRBJ2-1|TRBV4-1|-
CASSQISGRYYNEQFF
>TRBJ2-7|TRBV28|-
CASSPGGTSRSEQYF
>TRBJ1-5|TRBV28|-
CASSSGVVVNQPQHF
>TRBJ2-5|TRBV6-5|-
CASRGTGTGQPAQYF
>TRBJ2-1|TRBV5-1|-
CASSFFPSGSIAYNEQFF
>TRBJ2-7|TRBV30|-
CAWNGQGVHEQYF
>TRBJ2-2|TRBV4-2|-
CASSRVAGADGELFF
>TRBJ2-5|TRBV10-1|-
CASSDGLAGQEIQYF
>TRBJ1-1|TRBV2|few
CATTVNTEAFF
>TRBJ1-4|TRBV18|-
CASSPGLNEKLFF
>TRBJ2-4|TRBV7-9|-
CASSLGTQIRNIQYF
>TRBJ2-5|TRBV5-6|-
CASSLGGLALVVEKETQYF
>TRBJ2-3|TRBV19|-
CASSQRGGTDTQYF
>TRBJ1-5|TRBV12-5|-
CASGFGTGERDNQPQHF
>TRBJ2-7|TRBV5-5|-
CASSLGQGSAYEQYF
>TRBJ2-2|TRBV5-1|-
CASSTGLAGGPGTGELFF
>TRBJ2-7|TRBV7-8|-
CASSKAEAADYEQYF
>TRBJ1-5|TRBV28|-
CASSFVGQGYQPQHF
>TRBJ2-7|TRBV7-4|-
CASSLAPRLAGDHEQYF
>TRBJ2-5|TRBV11-2|-
CASSPSGEGETQYF
>TRBJ1-2|TRBV7-9|-
CASSPRQDGQDPNYGYTF
>TRBJ2-7|TRBV29-1|-
CSVEGLAGADEQYF
>TRBJ2-1|TRBV15|-
CATSREEGWDEQFF
>TRBJ2-1|TRBV4-1|-
CASSQAGYAWNEQFF
>TRBJ2-7|TRBV30|-
CAWTPGQSYEQYF
>TRBJ1-1|TRBV19|few
CATLSWTPENTEAFF
>TRBJ2-7|TRBV5-1|-
CASSPSGTSATYEQYF
>TRBJ2-3|TRBV5-6|-
CASSFGGGNTDTQYF
>TRBJ1-2|TRBV7-9|-
CSSSDSRQGRDYGYTF
>TRBJ1-3|TRBV2|-
CASSGRDRGDGNTIYF
>TRBJ2-7|TRBV5-1|-
CASSLTAGLGEQYF
>TRBJ2-2|TRBV5-1|-
CASSLDRQGAGGELFF
>TRBJ2-3|TRBV30|-
CAWGTGSDTQYF
>TRBJ2-1|TRBV29-1|-
CSASLTSGSYNEQFF
>TRBJ2-5|TRBV5-1|-
CASSTGQGAGETQYF
>TRBJ2-5|TRBV4-2|few
CASSQGFTGGGGETQYF
>TRBJ2-1|TRBV30|-
CAWTLAGAEHNEQFF
>TRBJ1-2|TRBV19|-
CASSADRVSYGYTF
>TRBJ1-2|TRBV28|-
CASSTSGVSGGGYTF